This entry lists 16 T cell receptor beta chains sequenced from one sample in a study of shared clonotypes between healthy human individuals. The protocol was immunoSEQ multiplex PCR, while the TCRdb copy is restricted to in-frame clones and leaves out a portion. The repertoire holds about 2.4 million clones, with roughly 93% as singletons. The specimen was naive CD4+ T cells from PBMCs. Subset noted: CD45RA+ positively selected. These receptors came from a man aged 18 to 29 in good health. Some clones in this sample may be carry-over from other donors' samples.

For this clone: Different DNA sequences within this sample yield the same CDR3. This chain joins TRBV20-1 and TRBJ2-3, with unresolved D. Trimming removed 4 bases from V and 6 bases from J, with 8 bases in between. Looked up from germline, CDR1 is DFQATT and CDR2 is SNEGSKA (reference sequence). The CDR3 has 11 residues. As DNA, the CDR3 is TGCAGTGCTACCCCCCGGGATACGCAGTATTTT. It codes for CSATPRDTQYF.

The V and J genes are TRBV7-3 and TRBJ2-2; D not certain. There are 15 residues in the CDR3. Trimming cost V 2 bases and J 1 base, with 8 bases left between them. In germline, CDR1 is SGHTA, CDR2 FQGTGA. CDR3 region: CASSLDPQNTGELFF. CDR3 sequence (DNA): TGTGCCAGCAGCTTAGACCCACAGAACACCGGGGAGCTGTTTTTT.

Concerning this clone: This specimen includes other DNA sequences encoding the same CDR3. The chain's CDR3 is CASSPPGAGNQPQHF. CDR3 sequence (DNA): TGTGCCAGCTCACCACCAGGGGCCGGCAATCAGCCCCAGCATTTT. The rearrangement links TRBV18 to TRBJ1-5; the D gene is possibly TRBD1 (5 bases). Germline V gene sequence: CDR1 KGHSH, CDR2 LQKENI. The V end was cut by 0 bases, the J end by 2 bases, with 8 bases between. This CDR3 is 15 amino acids long.

V usage is TRBV5-1 and J usage is TRBJ2-1; TRBD2 aligns across 7 bases. CDR3 length: 16 amino acids. V lost 0 bases, J lost 9 bases, and 12 bases stayed unmatched. CDR1 is SGHRS and CDR2 is YFSETQ in the germline V gene. The CDR3 protein is CASSLVPGLGFAEQFF. In DNA form, the CDR3 reads TGCGCCAGCAGCTTGGTACCCGGACTAGGTTTTGCTGAGCAGTTCTTC. Full variable domain (missing parts from reference TRBV5-1 and TRBJ2-1): KAGVTQTPRYLIKTRGQQVTLSCSPISGHRSVSWYQQTPGQGLQFLFEYFSETQRNKGNFPGRFSGRQFSNSRSEMNVSTLELGDSALYLCASSLVPGLGFAEQFFGPGTRLTVL.

This chain connects TRBV5-6 to TRBJ1-1, with TRBD1 as a possible D gene (5 bases). Germline values: CDR1 SGHDT, CDR2 YYEEEE. The CDR3 has 17 amino acids. V gave up 0 bases and J gave up 2 bases, with 17 bases separating them. Here the CDR3 DNA reads TGTGCCAGCAGCTTGGAGGTCCCACGGGGGAGAAACACTGAAGCTTTCTTT. This gives the protein CASSLEVPRGRNTEAFF.

This clone was seen more than once but under ten times. The chain uses TRBV19 and TRBJ2-1; 8 bases agree with TRBD2. In germline, CDR1 is LNHDA, CDR2 SQIVND (reference sequence). The CDR3 contains 16 residues. Trimming removed 6 bases from V and 0 bases from J; junction bases left unmatched: 7. The CDR3 loop is CASRTLSGSSYNEQFF. CDR3 DNA sequence: TGTGCCAGTAGGACCCTCAGCGGGAGCTCCTACAATGAGCAGTTCTTC.

The CDR3 spells CASSPGPRLNEQFF. The CDR3 coding sequence is TGTGCCAGCAGTCCGGGACCTAGGCTCAATGAGCAGTTCTTC. The chain recombines TRBV28 with TRBJ2-1; D may match TRBD1 or TRBD2 (5 bases each). The CDR3 has 14 amino acids. V was cut by 5 bases and J by 6 bases, with 14 bases left in between. The V gene's germline CDR1 is MDHEN and CDR2 SYDVKM. The variable domain in full, completed from reference TRBV28 and TRBJ2-1, reads DVKVTQSSRYLVKRTGEKVFLECVQDMDHENMFWYRQDPGLGLRLIYFSYDVKMKEKGDIPEGYSVSREKKERFSLILESASTNQTSMYLCASSPGPRLNEQFFGPGTRLTVL.

V and J are TRBV5-1 and TRBJ1-1; 9 positions agree with TRBD1. The V segment lost 4 bases and the J segment 5 bases; nucleotides outside the gene matches: 9. The CDR3 runs to 15 residues. Per germline, CDR1 SGHRS and CDR2 YFSETQ. The CDR3 sequence is CASSTGQGGGTEAFF. The CDR3 DNA is TGCGCCAGCAGCACGGGACAGGGAGGAGGGACTGAAGCTTTCTTT. Full variable domain (outside the CDR3, taken from reference TRBV5-1 and TRBJ1-1): KAGVTQTPRYLIKTRGQQVTLSCSPISGHRSVSWYQQTPGQGLQFLFEYFSETQRNKGNFPGRFSGRQFSNSRSEMNVSTLELGDSALYLCASSTGQGGGTEAFFGQGTRLTVV.

V is TRBV11-2 and J is TRBJ1-5; D is unresolved. CDR3 size: 13 residues. Trimming cost V 5 bases and J 6 bases, with 11 bases left between them. Germline assignment: CDR1 SGHAT and CDR2 FQNNGV. CDR3 region: CASSPAGGQPQHF. The CDR3 coding sequence is TGTGCCAGCAGCCCGGCGGGAGGTCAGCCCCAGCATTTT.

The chain links TRBV16 to TRBJ1-2; possibly TRBD1 for D (5 bases). This CDR3 is 17 amino acids long. Trimming removed 2 bases at V and 0 bases at J, with 16 bases between. Germline CDR1 reads KGHSY; CDR2 reads FQNENV. CDR3 DNA sequence: TGTGCCAGCAGCCAAAGAAAGACTGGGGGGACTAACTATGGCTACACCTTC. This encodes CASSQRKTGGTNYGYTF.

This clone was recorded once. The chain employs TRBV6-1 and TRBJ2-2; 11 positions agree with TRBD2. There are 21 residues in the CDR3. The germline V gene has CDR1 MNHNS and CDR2 SASEGT. The trim removed 1 base at V and 0 bases at J, leaving 13 bases unmatched. The CDR3 region is CASSEDRASGRLASNTGELFF. CDR3 nucleotides: TGTGCCAGCAGTGAAGATAGGGCTAGCGGGAGGCTTGCTTCGAACACCGGGGAGCTGTTTTTT.

The V call is TRBV2, the J call TRBJ2-7; TRBD2 might be the D (5 bases). This CDR3 is 14 amino acids long. V lost 7 bases and J 6 bases, leaving 19 bases between the germline ends. Germline values: CDR1 SNHLY, CDR2 FYNNEI. CDR3 loop: CASTRGLVAREQYF. In DNA form, the CDR3 reads TGTGCCAGCACCCGAGGGCTAGTTGCACGCGAGCAGTACTTC.

The CDR3 bases are TGTGCCAGCAGTTCCGTTTTGGGGGCCTTGGAGCGGAGACCCACCTACGAGCAGTACTTC. It specifies CASSSVLGALERRPTYEQYF. This rearrangement joins TRBV28 to TRBJ2-7; D might be TRBD1 (6 bases). This CDR3 contains 20 residues. CDR1 MDHEN and CDR2 SYDVKM come from the germline V gene. The V end was cut by 4 bases, the J end by 2 bases, with 30 bases between.

As DNA, the CDR3 is TGTGCCAGCAACGAGGGGGGCGCTAGGAGGCTCTTAAGTGAGCAGTTCTTC. It specifies CASNEGGARRLLSEQFF. V is TRBV28 and J is TRBJ2-1, with D tentatively TRBD1 or TRBD2 (6 bases each). V lost 7 bases, J lost 9 bases, and 28 bases lay in between. The CDR3 sequence is 17 residues long. Germline assignment: CDR1 MDHEN and CDR2 SYDVKM.

V is TRBV7-9 and J is TRBJ2-7; TRBD1 might be the D (5 bases). This CDR3 comprises 17 residues. V lost 1 base to trimming and J lost 2 bases, with 18 bases between them. Germline values: CDR1 SEHNR, CDR2 FQNEAQ (reference sequence). DNA for the CDR3: TGTGCCAGCAGCTTAGGTCTTTATCCAGGGCTTACCTACGAGCAGTACTTC. As protein: CASSLGLYPGLTYEQYF. Full variable domain (rest looked up from reference TRBV7-9 and TRBJ2-7): DTGVSQNPRHKITKRGQNVTFRCDPISEHNRLYWYRQTLGQGPEFLTYFQNEAQLEKSRLLSDRFSAERPKGSFSTLEIQRTEQGDSAMYLCASSLGLYPGLTYEQYFGPGTRLTVT.

The V gene is TRBV19, the J gene TRBJ1-5; D is undetermined. Trimming removed 7 bases at V and 1 base at J, with 14 bases between. This CDR3 is 15 amino acids long. Per germline, CDR1 LNHDA and CDR2 SQIVND (reference sequence). The CDR3 region is CASIPRARSNQPQHF. The CDR3 nucleotides read TGTGCCAGTATTCCACGGGCCAGGAGCAATCAGCCCCAGCATTTT.